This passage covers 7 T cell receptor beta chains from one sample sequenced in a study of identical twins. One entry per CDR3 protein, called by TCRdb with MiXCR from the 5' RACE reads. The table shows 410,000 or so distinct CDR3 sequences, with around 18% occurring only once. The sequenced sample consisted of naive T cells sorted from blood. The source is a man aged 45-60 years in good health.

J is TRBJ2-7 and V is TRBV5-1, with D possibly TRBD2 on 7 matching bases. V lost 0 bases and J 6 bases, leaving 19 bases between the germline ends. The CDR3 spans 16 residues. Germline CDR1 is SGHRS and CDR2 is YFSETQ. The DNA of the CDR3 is TGCGCCAGCAGCTTGGTGGGGGGCGGGAGAGGAGGCGAGCAGTACTTC. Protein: CASSLVGGGRGGEQYF.

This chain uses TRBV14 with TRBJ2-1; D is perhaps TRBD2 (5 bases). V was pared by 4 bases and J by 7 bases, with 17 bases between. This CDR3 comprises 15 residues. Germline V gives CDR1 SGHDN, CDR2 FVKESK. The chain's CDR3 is CASSPPGSVLNEQFF. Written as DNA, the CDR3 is TGTGCCAGCAGCCCACCGGGAAGCGTCCTTAATGAGCAGTTCTTC.

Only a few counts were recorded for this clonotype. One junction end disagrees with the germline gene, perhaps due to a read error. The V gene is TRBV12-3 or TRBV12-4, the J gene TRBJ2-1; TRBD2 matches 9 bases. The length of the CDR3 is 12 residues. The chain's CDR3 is CASRRGGSSGNF. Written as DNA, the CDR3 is TGTGCCAGCAGAAGGGGGGGATCTAGCGGGAACTTC.

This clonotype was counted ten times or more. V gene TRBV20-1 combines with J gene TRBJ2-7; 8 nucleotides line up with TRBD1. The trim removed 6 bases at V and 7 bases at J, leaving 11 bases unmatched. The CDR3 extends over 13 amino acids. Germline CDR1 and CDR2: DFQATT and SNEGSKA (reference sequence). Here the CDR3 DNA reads TGCAGTGCAACAGGGGGGAAACCCAATGAGCAGTACTTC. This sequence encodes CSATGGKPNEQYF.

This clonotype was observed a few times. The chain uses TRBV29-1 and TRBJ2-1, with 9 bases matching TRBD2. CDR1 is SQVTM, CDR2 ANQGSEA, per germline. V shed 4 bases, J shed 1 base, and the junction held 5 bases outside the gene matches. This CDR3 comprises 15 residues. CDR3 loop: CSVGVLAGSYNEQFF. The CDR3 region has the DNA TGCAGCGTTGGGGTGCTAGCGGGGTCCTACAATGAGCAGTTCTTC.

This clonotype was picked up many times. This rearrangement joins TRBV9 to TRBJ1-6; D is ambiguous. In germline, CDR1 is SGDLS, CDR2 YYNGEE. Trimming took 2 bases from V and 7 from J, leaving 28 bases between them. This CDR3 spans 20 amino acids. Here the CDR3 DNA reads TGTGCCAGCAGCGTCCCGATCGCCGGCAACCCAGGATACCCAAATTCACCCCTCCACTTT. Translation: CASSVPIAGNPGYPNSPLHF.

The CDR3: CASSEWGGKETQYF. The CDR3 nucleotides read TGTGCCAGCAGTGAATGGGGAGGGAAAGAGACCCAGTACTTC. The genes are TRBV25-1 and TRBJ2-5; 7 bases are a match to TRBD2. Germline V gives CDR1 MGHDK, CDR2 SYGVNS. The CDR3 length is 14 residues. V gave up 1 base and J gave up 3 bases; unmatched junction bases: 2. Full variable domain (remainder filled in from reference TRBV25-1 and TRBJ2-5): EADIYQTPRYLVIGTGKKITLECSQTMGHDKMYWYQQDPGMELHLIHYSYGVNSTEKGDLSSESTVSRIRTEHFPLTLESARPSHTSQYLCASSEWGGKETQYFGPGTRLLVL.